The 6 T cell receptor beta chains presented below share a single source sample, sequenced in a study of cytomegalovirus exposure and HLA in healthy donors. The PCR was carried out with 60 Vbeta primers and 13 Jbeta primers. Libraries were prepared by immunoSEQ multiplex PCR; TCRdb keeps only in-frame clonotypes and omits some of them. This sample has about 57,000 clones; over 60% occur once, and the top ten carry 6.8%. The sequenced sample consisted of PBMCs. The receptors shown here come from a man aged 25 to 40 in good health and CMV-seropositive.

This rearrangement joins TRBV18 to TRBJ2-7; 10 bases fit TRBD1. V dropped 4 bases and J dropped 0; count of bases not matched to a gene: 3. Per the germline V gene, CDR1 is KGHSH and CDR2 is LQKENI. This CDR3 is 15 amino acids long. The CDR3 sequence: CASSRGQGVSYEQYF. In DNA, the CDR3 is TGTGCCAGCTCACGTGGACAGGGGGTCTCCTACGAGCAGTACTTC.

A few counts support this clone. The chain couples TRBV7-9 to TRBJ2-7; 7 nucleotides align to TRBD2. CDR1 and CDR2 (germline): SEHNR, FQNEAQ (reference sequence). This CDR3 is built from 11 residues. The CDR3 here is CSAGETYEQYF. CDR3 DNA sequence: TGTTCGGCGGGGGAGACCTACGAGCAGTACTTC.

In its sample, this clone was seen many times. V usage is TRBV6-4 and J usage is TRBJ2-7; TRBD1 aligns across 7 bases. Unmatched junction bases numbered 5, after V lost 3 bases and J lost 0 bases. CDR1 and CDR2 from the germline V gene are MRHNA and SNTAGT. The CDR3 covers 15 residues. CDR3 region: CASSEEAGGSYEQYF. As DNA, the CDR3 is TGTGCCAGCAGTGAAGAGGCAGGGGGCTCCTACGAGCAGTACTTC.

The chain couples TRBV4-2 to TRBJ2-5; 10 positions match TRBD2. The junction had 12 bases not matched to a gene; V was cut back by 0 bases and J by 5 bases. The CDR3 extends over 18 amino acids. Germline CDR1 reads LGHNA; CDR2 reads YNFKEQ. The CDR3 DNA is TGTGCCAGCAGCCAAGATTTGGGGATAGCGGGGGGTTTCGAGACCCAGTACTTC. Translated: CASSQDLGIAGGFETQYF.

A note on this clone: The junction and the germline gene differ at one end; a read error may be behind it. This CDR3 is CASSDTRNYGEPFF. The DNA of the CDR3 is TGTGCCAGCAGTGATACTCGGAACTATGGGGAGCCGTTTTTT. The V and J genes are TRBV2 and TRBJ2-2; TRBD2 is a possible D gene (5 bases). The CDR3 has 14 residues. Germline assignment: CDR1 SNHLY and CDR2 FYNNEI.

The rearrangement uses TRBV6-6 and TRBJ1-3; D call uncertain. CDR1 MNHNY and CDR2 SVGAGI come from the germline V gene (reference sequence). With 8 bases removed from V and 2 bases from J, the gap between germline ends came to 13 bases. The CDR3 length is 14 residues. The CDR3 DNA reads TGTGCCAGCCGTACCCCTCTAGCTGGAAACACCATATATTTT. This translates into CASRTPLAGNTIYF.